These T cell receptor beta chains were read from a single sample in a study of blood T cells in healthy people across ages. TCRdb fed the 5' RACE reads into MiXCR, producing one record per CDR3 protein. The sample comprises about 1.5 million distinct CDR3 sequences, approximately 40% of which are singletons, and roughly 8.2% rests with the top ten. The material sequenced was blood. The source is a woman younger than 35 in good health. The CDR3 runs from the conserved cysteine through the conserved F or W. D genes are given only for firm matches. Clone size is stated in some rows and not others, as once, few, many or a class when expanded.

TGCAGTGCTAGCATCAGACAGGGGGTTTATAATTCACCCCTCCACTTT	CSASIRQGVYNSPLHF	TRBJ1-6	NA	TRBV20-1	TRBD1
TGTGCCAGCAGCCCGGGACAGGGGAGAGTTGAAGCTTTCTTT	CASSPGQGRVEAFF	TRBJ1-1	NA	TRBV7-9	TRBD1
TGTGCCAGCAGCCGCGGACAGCACAATGAGCAGTTCTTC	CASSRGQHNEQFF	TRBJ2-1	NA	TRBV12-3/TRBV12-4	NA
TGTGCCAGCAGCCAAGGGGGTTTTGAAGAGACCCAGTACTTC	CASSQGGFEETQYF	TRBJ2-5	NA	TRBV14	NA
TGTGCCAGCAGACAGGGAATGGGCACTGAAGCTTTCTTT	CASRQGMGTEAFF	TRBJ1-1	NA	TRBV12-3/TRBV12-4	NA
TGCGCCAGCAGCTCTACCGAGGGGCGGGATGAGCAGTTCTTC	CASSSTEGRDEQFF	TRBJ2-1	NA	TRBV5-1	NA
TGTGCCAGCAGTCCCGGACCAATCAACTATGGCTACACCTTC	CASSPGPINYGYTF	TRBJ1-2	few	TRBV6-5	NA
TGTGCCAGCAGCCAAGTTGAAGGCGTTCTTACTTACGAGCAGTACTTC	CASSQVEGVLTYEQYF	TRBJ2-7	NA	TRBV14	NA
TGTGCCAGCAGGTCTAGCGGGCGAGGGATTCGGGATACGCAGTATTTT	CASRSSGRGIRDTQYF	TRBJ2-3	few	TRBV28	TRBD2
TGTGCCAGCAGCCAAGCCCTCTGGACTGAAGCTTTCTTT	CASSQALWTEAFF	TRBJ1-1	NA	TRBV3-1	NA
TGCAGTGCTGATGATCCTAGCGGGAGGGCCTGGAATGAGCAGTACTTC	CSADDPSGRAWNEQYF	TRBJ2-7	NA	TRBV20-1	TRBD2
TGTGCCACCAGCAGAGATCGGGGGACTACCTACCAAGAGAGCCAGTACTTC	CATSRDRGTTYQESQYF	TRBJ2-5	NA	TRBV15	TRBD2
TGTGCCAGCAGTTACTCGTGGGGCGCAGATACGCAGTATTTT	CASSYSWGADTQYF	TRBJ2-3	NA	TRBV6-5	NA
TGTGCCAGCAGCTTAGCCGGACCGGGGGGGAACACTGAAGCTTTCTTT	CASSLAGPGGNTEAFF	TRBJ1-1	NA	TRBV7-8	NA
TGCGCCAGCAGCCAAGACTGGCGGGGGGGGCCAGATACGCAGTATTTT	CASSQDWRGGPDTQYF	TRBJ2-3	NA	TRBV4-1	TRBD2
TGTGCCGGCAGTGAAGCGGCAGGGGGTCGCAATCAGCCCCAGCATTTT	CAGSEAAGGRNQPQHF	TRBJ1-5	NA	TRBV6-1	TRBD1
TGTGCCAGCAGTTACTCTCAGGGGGAAGCTTTCTTT	CASSYSQGEAFF	TRBJ1-1	NA	TRBV6-5	NA
TGTGCCAGCAGCCCCGCGGGGGGCCCCCAAGAGACCCAGTACTTC	CASSPAGGPQETQYF	TRBJ2-5	NA	TRBV13	TRBD2
TGCGCCAGCAGCCAAGTTCGGGACGACAACTATGGCTACACCTTC	CASSQVRDDNYGYTF	TRBJ1-2	few	TRBV4-1	NA
TGTGCCATCAAAGGGCAGGGAGAGGAGCCCCAGCATTTT	CAIKGQGEEPQHF	TRBJ1-5	NA	TRBV10-3	NA
TGCAGTGCTATTCACCGGGACACCTGTTTCCTCAAAGGCAATCAGCCCCAGCATTTT	CSAIHRDTCFLKGNQPQHF	TRBJ1-5	NA	TRBV20-1	NA
TGCAACGTTGAAGATCTAGGGACAGGGGGAACCTACGAGCAGTACTTC	CNVEDLGTGGTYEQYF	TRBJ2-7	NA	TRBV29-1	TRBD1
TGTGCCAGTAGCGACTCCGGGACAGGGGGACTTAGCGGGCAGTACTTC	CASSDSGTGGLSGQYF	TRBJ2-7	NA	TRBV19	TRBD1
TGTGCCAGCAGTGAAGCTTGGGTAGGGAATGAGCAGTTCTTC	CASSEAWVGNEQFF	TRBJ2-1	NA	TRBV2	NA
TGTGCCAGCAGTACGCCGGGGGGAAACACCATATATTTT	CASSTPGGNTIYF	TRBJ1-3	NA	TRBV25-1	NA
TGTGCCAGCAGCTTAGCGACGACTTCTCAGCAGTACTTC	CASSLATTSQQYF	TRBJ2-7	NA	TRBV7-9	NA
TGCAGCGTTGAAGATTCCATAGACGAGCAGTACTTC	CSVEDSIDEQYF	TRBJ2-7	many	TRBV29-1	NA
TGTGCCAGCAGCTTAGTAGCCCGTAAGGGATTTTACTACAATGAGCAGTACTTC	CASSLVARKGFYYNEQYF	TRBJ2-7	NA	TRBV11-2	NA
TGTGCCAGCAGGACGCAGGGAACCTACGAGCAGTACTTC	CASRTQGTYEQYF	TRBJ2-7	NA	TRBV13	NA
TGTGCCAGCAGTTCCCTCCCCCCAGCAAAAAACATTCAGTACTTC	CASSSLPPAKNIQYF	TRBJ2-4	NA	TRBV27	NA
TGCAGTGCTAGATTAAGGACCACCACCTACGAGCAGTACTTC	CSARLRTTTYEQYF	TRBJ2-7	NA	TRBV20-1	NA
TGTGCCAGCAGCTTAGAGACAGCGAACACTGAAGCTTTCTTT	CASSLETANTEAFF	TRBJ1-1	NA	TRBV7-8	NA
TGTGCCAGCAGCTGGACCTACGAGCAGTACTTC	CASSWTYEQYF	TRBJ2-7	NA	TRBV7-9	NA
TGTGCCAGCAGTTTTTGGACAGGGGGCTCGAGGAGGGAAAAACTGTTTTTT	CASSFWTGGSRREKLFF	TRBJ1-4	NA	TRBV27	TRBD1
TGCAGTGCTTGGGGGGTGGGGGGGTTCACAGATACGCAGTATTTT	CSAWGVGGFTDTQYF	TRBJ2-3	few	TRBV20-1	TRBD2
TGTGCCAGCATCGGCTACAATGAGCAGTTCTTC	CASIGYNEQFF	TRBJ2-1	many	TRBV6-5	NA
TGTGCCACCTGTCCCGCAGGGCGGGACACTGAAGCTTTCTTT	CATCPAGRDTEAFF	TRBJ1-1	NA	TRBV6-2/TRBV6-3	NA
TGTGCCAGCAGTAGCGTAAGGACAGGGGAGTACGAGCAGTACTTC	CASSSVRTGEYEQYF	TRBJ2-7	NA	TRBV25-1	TRBD1
TGTGCCAGCAGCTTAACTAGTTTTGAGACCCAGTACTTC	CASSLTSFETQYF	TRBJ2-5	few	TRBV7-6	NA
TGTGCCAGCAGTCCCCCGGCCGTTGGGGAGCAGTTCTTC	CASSPPAVGEQFF	TRBJ2-1	NA	TRBV12-3/TRBV12-4	NA
TGTGCCTGGAGTGCCAGGGGGGCTGATACGCAGTATTTT	CAWSARGADTQYF	TRBJ2-3	NA	TRBV30	NA